The subject of this entry is one T cell receptor beta chain. This clone was picked up one time. Its recognized antigen is unknown. Base-call qualities are not available, and no considerably larger clone is one nucleotide away. Samples from volunteer blood donors who had recovered from COVID-19 were contributed by a second Seattle source. The collaborating institutions used their own protocols to collect whole blood in K2EDTA tubes. For TCRbeta analysis, collaborator samples were shipped as frozen whole blood, as isolated PBMCs, or as DNA extracted from either sample type. Trimming removed 4 bases from V and 0 bases from J, leaving 9 bases between the germline ends. CDR1 and CDR2 are drawn from the germline V gene: SNHLY, FYNNEI. CDR3 length: 14 amino acids, cysteine to phenylalanine. The only DNA kept is the CDR3, 42 bases in frame from the first base. TCRbeta CDR3 regions were amplified from genomic DNA using the immunoSEQ Assay, a bias-controlled multiplex PCR. In the authors' own workflow: Nucleated cell counts per sample were estimated from amplification of reference gene primers within the assay. To quantify the absolute abundance of each unique TCRbeta CDR3 rearrangement, sequence reads were collapsed and filtered. For each sample, productive Simpson clonality was calculated as the square root of Simpson's diversity index over productive rearrangements. In TCRdb, the immuneACCESS table is reduced to in-frame sequences with V and J assigned. These tables do not hold every clone; where another copy was compared, an unresolved V gene accounts for under half, and the others remain unexplained. The V and J calls and clone size were taken over from that table, and D and trimming were inferred from the DNA. This sample lists a few hundred thousand clones; more than 70% were detected once. The biggest ten clones account for about 7% of the sample.

This sample stems from a study of blood T cell repertoires in COVID-19 (TCRdb year 2020). With regard to the full study: Collaborator samples came from the United States, Italy and Spain and covered acute and convalescent phases of COVID-19. The material from the prospective study consisted of cDNA or gDNA derived from T cells, B-cell-depleted T cells, or PBMCs. Where available, HLA class I and class II types were obtained from metadata supplied by the sample provider rather than from assay-based typing. A freely available public database, intended as a resource for researchers studying the immune response to SARS-CoV-2, is where the repertoires were released. The dataset comprised deeply sampled blood TCRbeta repertoires from subjects exposed to, actively infected with, or recovered from COVID-19. The sample metadata nearly always contained a de-identified subject ID, COVID-19 status, age in years and sex. The samples were drawn from two sources: the first 160 participants of the ongoing ImmuneRACE study, and 1,254 subjects contributed by 6 global collaborators. Study-wide conclusions, independent of this receptor: The quantity of clinical and demographic metadata differed by source and by participant and was supplied without curation.

Material: peripheral blood. This chain joins TRBV2 to TRBJ1-2; there is no confident call for the D gene. The sequence derives from a woman aged 30 to 39 who had recovered from COVID-19. In nucleotides, the sequence is TGTGCCAGCAGTGCCCTTGACACTAACTATGGCTACACCTTC. It specifies CASSALDTNYGYTF.